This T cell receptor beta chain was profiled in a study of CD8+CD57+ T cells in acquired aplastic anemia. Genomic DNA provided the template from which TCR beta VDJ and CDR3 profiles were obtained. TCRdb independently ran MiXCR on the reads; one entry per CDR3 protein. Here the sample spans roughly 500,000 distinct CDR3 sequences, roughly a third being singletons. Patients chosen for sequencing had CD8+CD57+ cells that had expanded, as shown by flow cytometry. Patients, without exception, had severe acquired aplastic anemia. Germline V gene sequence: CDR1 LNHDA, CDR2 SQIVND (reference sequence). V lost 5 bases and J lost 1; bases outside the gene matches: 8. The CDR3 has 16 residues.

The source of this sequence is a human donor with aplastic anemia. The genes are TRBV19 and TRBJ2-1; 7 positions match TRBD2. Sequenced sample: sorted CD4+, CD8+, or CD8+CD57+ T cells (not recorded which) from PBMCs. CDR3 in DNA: TGTGCCAGTAGTCGTCGCGGGAGTCGGTCCTACAATGAGCAGTTCTTC. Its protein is CASSRRGSRSYNEQFF.